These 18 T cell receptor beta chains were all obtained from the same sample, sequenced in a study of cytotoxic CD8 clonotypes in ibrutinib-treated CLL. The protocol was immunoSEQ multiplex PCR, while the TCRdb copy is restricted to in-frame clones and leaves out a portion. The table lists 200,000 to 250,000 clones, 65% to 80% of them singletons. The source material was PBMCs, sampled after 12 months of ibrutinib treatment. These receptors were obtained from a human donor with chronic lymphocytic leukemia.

The CDR3 sequence is CASSQDRPNGGYTF. The CDR3 DNA is TGCGCCAGCAGCCAAGATCGGCCGAACGGGGGCTACACCTTC. The rearrangement links TRBV4-1 to TRBJ1-2, with D uncertain. Trimming pared 0 bases from V and 8 bases from J, leaving 13 bases between. The CDR3 covers 14 residues. Germline V gene lookup returns CDR1 MGHRA and CDR2 YSYEKL.

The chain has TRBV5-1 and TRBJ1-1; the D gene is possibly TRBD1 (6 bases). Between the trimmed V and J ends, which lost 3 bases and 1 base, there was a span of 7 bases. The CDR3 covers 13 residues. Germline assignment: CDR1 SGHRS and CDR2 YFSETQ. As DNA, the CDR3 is TGCGCCAGCAGCTCCAGGGGGAACACTGAAGCTTTCTTT. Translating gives CASSSRGNTEAFF.

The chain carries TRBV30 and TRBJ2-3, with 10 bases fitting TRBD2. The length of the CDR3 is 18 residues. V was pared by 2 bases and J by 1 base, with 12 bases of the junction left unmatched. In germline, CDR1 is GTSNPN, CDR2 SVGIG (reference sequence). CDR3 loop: CAWSPLPSGSVGTDTQYF. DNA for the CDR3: TGTGCCTGGAGTCCGCTTCCTAGCGGGAGCGTCGGCACAGATACGCAGTATTTT.

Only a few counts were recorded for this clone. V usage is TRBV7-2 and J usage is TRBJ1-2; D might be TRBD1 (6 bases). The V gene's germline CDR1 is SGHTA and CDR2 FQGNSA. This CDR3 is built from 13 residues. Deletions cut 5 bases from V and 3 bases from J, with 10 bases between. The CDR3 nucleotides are TGTGCCAGCAGCCCGACAGGTTACTATGGCTACACCTTC. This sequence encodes CASSPTGYYGYTF. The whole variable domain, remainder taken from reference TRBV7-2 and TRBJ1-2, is GAGVSQSPSNKVTEKGKDVELRCDPISGHTALYWYRQSLGQGLEFLIYFQGNSAPDKSGLPSDRFSAERTGGSVSTLTIQRTQQEDSAVYLCASSPTGYYGYTFGSGTRLTVV.

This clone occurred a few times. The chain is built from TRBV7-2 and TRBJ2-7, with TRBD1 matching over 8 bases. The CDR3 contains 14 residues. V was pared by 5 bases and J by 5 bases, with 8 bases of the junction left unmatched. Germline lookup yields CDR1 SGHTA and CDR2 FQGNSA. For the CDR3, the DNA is TGTGCCAGCAGCCTCACCAGGACAGGGAACGAGCAGTACTTC. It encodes CASSLTRTGNEQYF. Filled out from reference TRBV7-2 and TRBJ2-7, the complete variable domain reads GAGVSQSPSNKVTEKGKDVELRCDPISGHTALYWYRQSLGQGLEFLIYFQGNSAPDKSGLPSDRFSAERTGGSVSTLTIQRTQQEDSAVYLCASSLTRTGNEQYFGPGTRLTVT.

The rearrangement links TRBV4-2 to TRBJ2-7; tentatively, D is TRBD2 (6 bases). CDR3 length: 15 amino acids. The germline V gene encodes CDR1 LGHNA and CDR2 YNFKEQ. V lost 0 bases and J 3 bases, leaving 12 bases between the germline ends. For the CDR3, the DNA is TGTGCCAGCAGCCAAGATGCGGGCGGGGACTACGAGCAGTACTTC. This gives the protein CASSQDAGGDYEQYF.

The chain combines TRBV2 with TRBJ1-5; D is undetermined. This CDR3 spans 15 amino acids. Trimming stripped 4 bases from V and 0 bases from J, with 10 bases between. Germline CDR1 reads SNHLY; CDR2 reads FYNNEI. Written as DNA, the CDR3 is TGTGCCAGCAGTGTAGGGTTGCGTAGCAATCAGCCCCAGCATTTT. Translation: CASSVGLRSNQPQHF.

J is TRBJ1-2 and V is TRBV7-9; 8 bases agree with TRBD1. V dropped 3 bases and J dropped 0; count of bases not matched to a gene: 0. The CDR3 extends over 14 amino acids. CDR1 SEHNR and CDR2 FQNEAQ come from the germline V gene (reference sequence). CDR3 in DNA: TGTGCCAGCAGCTTGGGACAGGCTAACTATGGCTACACCTTC. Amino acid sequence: CASSLGQANYGYTF. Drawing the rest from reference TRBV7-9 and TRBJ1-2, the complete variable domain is DTGVSQNPRHKITKRGQNVTFRCDPISEHNRLYWYRQTLGQGPEFLTYFQNEAQLEKSRLLSDRFSAERPKGSFSTLEIQRTEQGDSAMYLCASSLGQANYGYTFGSGTRLTVV.

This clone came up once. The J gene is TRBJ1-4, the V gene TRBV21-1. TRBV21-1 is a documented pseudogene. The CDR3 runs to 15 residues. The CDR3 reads CASSKVGCEGGKLFF. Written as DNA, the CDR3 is TGTGCCAGCAGCAAAGTGGGGTGTGAGGGAGGTAAACTGTTTTTT.

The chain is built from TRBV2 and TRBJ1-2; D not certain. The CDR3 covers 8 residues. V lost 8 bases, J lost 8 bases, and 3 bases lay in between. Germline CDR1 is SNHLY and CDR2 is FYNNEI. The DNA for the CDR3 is TGTGCCAGCGACGGCTACACCTTC. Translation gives CASDGYTF.

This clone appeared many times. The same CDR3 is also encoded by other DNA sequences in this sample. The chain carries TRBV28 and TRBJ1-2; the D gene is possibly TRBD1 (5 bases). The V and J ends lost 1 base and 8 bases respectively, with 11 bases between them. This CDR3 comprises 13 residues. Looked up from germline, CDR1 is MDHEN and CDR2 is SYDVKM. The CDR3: CASSLSGVGGYTF. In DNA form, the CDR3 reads TGTGCCAGCAGTTTATCGGGGGTCGGCGGCTACACCTTC.

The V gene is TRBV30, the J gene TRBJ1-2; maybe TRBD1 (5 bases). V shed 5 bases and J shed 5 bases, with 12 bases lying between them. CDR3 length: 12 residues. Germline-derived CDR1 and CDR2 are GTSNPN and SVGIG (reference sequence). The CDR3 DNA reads TGTGCCTGGGGGGACGTAAGTTATGGCTACACCTTC. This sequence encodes CAWGDVSYGYTF. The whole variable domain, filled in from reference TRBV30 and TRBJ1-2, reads SQTIHQWPATLVQPVGSPLSLECTVEGTSNPNLYWYRQAAGRGLQLLFYSVGIGQISSEVPQNLSASRPQDRQFILSSKKLLLSDSGFYLCAWGDVSYGYTFGSGTRLTVV.

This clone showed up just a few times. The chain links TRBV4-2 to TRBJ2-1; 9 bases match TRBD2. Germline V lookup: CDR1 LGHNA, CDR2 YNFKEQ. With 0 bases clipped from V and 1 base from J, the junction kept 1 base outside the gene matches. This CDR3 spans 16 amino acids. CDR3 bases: TGTGCCAGCAGCCAAGACGCGGGGGGGTCCTACAATGAGCAGTTCTTC. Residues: CASSQDAGGSYNEQFF.

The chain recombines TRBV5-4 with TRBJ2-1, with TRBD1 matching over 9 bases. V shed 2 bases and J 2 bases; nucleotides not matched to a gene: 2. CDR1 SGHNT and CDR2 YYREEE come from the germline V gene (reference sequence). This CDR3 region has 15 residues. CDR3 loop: CASSLGTGTYNEQFF. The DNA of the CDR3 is TGTGCCAGCAGCTTAGGGACAGGGACCTACAATGAGCAGTTCTTC.

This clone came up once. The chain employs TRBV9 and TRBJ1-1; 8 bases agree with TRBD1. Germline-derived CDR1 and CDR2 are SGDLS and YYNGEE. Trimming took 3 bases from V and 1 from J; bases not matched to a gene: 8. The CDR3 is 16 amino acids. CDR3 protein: CASSGNRGAWNTEAFF. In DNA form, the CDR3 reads TGTGCCAGCAGCGGAAACAGGGGGGCCTGGAACACTGAAGCTTTCTTT.

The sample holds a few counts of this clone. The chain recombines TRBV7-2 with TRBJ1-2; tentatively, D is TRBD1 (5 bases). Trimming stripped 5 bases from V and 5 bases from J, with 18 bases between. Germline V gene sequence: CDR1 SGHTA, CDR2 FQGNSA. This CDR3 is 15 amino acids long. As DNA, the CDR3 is TGTGCCAGCAGCAACCCACAGGTGGGGGTATATGGCTACACCTTC. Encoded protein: CASSNPQVGVYGYTF. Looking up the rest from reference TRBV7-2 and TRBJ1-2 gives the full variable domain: GAGVSQSPSNKVTEKGKDVELRCDPISGHTALYWYRQSLGQGLEFLIYFQGNSAPDKSGLPSDRFSAERTGGSVSTLTIQRTQQEDSAVYLCASSNPQVGVYGYTFGSGTRLTVV.

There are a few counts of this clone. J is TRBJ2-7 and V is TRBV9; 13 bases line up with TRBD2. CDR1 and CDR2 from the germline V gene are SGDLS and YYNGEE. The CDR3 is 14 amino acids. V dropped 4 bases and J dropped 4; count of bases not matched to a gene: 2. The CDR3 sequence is CASSPGLAGYEQYF. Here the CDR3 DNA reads TGTGCCAGCAGCCCGGGACTAGCGGGGTACGAGCAGTACTTC. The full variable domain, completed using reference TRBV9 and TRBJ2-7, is DSGVTQTPKHLITATGQRVTLRCSPRSGDLSVYWYQQSLDQGLQFLIQYYNGEERAKGNILERFSAQQFPDLHSELNLSSLELGDSALYFCASSPGLAGYEQYFGPGTRLTVT.

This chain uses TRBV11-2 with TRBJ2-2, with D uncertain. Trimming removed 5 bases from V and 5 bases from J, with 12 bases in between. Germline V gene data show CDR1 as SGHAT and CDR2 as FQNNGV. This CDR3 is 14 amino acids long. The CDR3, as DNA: TGTGCCAGCAGCCTGGATGGCTGGACCGGGGAGCTGTTTTTT. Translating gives CASSLDGWTGELFF.